Listed below are T cell receptor beta chains from one sample, sequenced in a study of coeliac disease. Using immunoSEQ multiplex PCR, the repertoire was profiled, and TCRdb retains in-frame clones only, with some absent. The sample holds some 5,100 clones, approximately 54% seen once. The sequenced sample consisted of intraepithelial lymphocytes from the gut. The receptors were gathered from a woman in her 30s with active celiac disease. CDR3s include the opening cysteine and the closing phenylalanine or tryptophan. A D gene is named only where the DNA matches it firmly. The listing skips clone size in some rows; elsewhere it reads once, few, many or a size class.

j_call: TRBJ1-1; clone_size: .; cdr3_length: 15; v_call: TRBV5-5; d_call: TRBD1; cdr3_aa: CASANSQGVYTEAFF; cdr3_nt: TGTGCCAGCGCTAACTCACAGGGGGTCTACACTGAAGCTTTCTTT
j_call: TRBJ2-5; clone_size: .; cdr3_length: 15; v_call: TRBV5-6; d_call: .; cdr3_aa: CASSSDPTAQETQYF; cdr3_nt: TGTGCCAGCAGCTCAGACCCGACAGCCCAAGAGACCCAGTACTTC
j_call: TRBJ1-2; clone_size: .; cdr3_length: 11; v_call: TRBV2; d_call: TRBD1; cdr3_aa: CASSDRAGYTF; cdr3_nt: TGTGCCAGCAGCGACAGGGCTGGCTACACCTTC
j_call: TRBJ1-1; clone_size: few; cdr3_length: 15; v_call: TRBV27; d_call: .; cdr3_aa: CASSLVTAAHTEAFF; cdr3_nt: TGTGCCAGCAGTTTAGTTACAGCGGCACACACTGAAGCTTTCTTT
j_call: TRBJ2-2; clone_size: .; cdr3_length: 15; v_call: TRBV29-1; d_call: TRBD1; cdr3_aa: CSVEGGQGWAGELFF; cdr3_nt: TGCAGCGTTGAGGGTGGACAGGGGTGGGCCGGGGAGCTGTTTTTT
j_call: TRBJ1-5; clone_size: .; cdr3_length: 16; v_call: TRBV28; d_call: .; cdr3_aa: CASSFIVTTPDQPQHF; cdr3_nt: TGTGCCAGCAGTTTTATAGTAACTACACCGGATCAGCCCCAGCATTTT
j_call: TRBJ1-5; clone_size: few; cdr3_length: 15; v_call: TRBV4-1; d_call: .; cdr3_aa: CASSQGGGGNQPQHF; cdr3_nt: TGCGCCAGCAGCCAAGGAGGGGGAGGCAATCAGCCCCAGCATTTT
j_call: TRBJ2-2; clone_size: .; cdr3_length: 14; v_call: TRBV6-5; d_call: .; cdr3_aa: CASSYGRDPGELFF; cdr3_nt: TGTGCCAGCAGTTACGGGCGGGATCCCGGGGAGCTGTTTTTT
j_call: TRBJ2-1; clone_size: few; cdr3_length: 14; v_call: TRBV11-2; d_call: .; cdr3_aa: CASSGGLNPNEQFF; cdr3_nt: TGTGCCAGCAGCGGGGGACTCAACCCCAATGAGCAGTTCTTC
j_call: TRBJ2-3; clone_size: .; cdr3_length: 17; v_call: TRBV7-9; d_call: .; cdr3_aa: CASSSSYSEGNTDTQYF; cdr3_nt: TGTGCCAGCAGCTCCTCGTATAGCGAGGGAAACACAGATACGCAGTATTTT
j_call: TRBJ1-2; clone_size: large; cdr3_length: 14; v_call: TRBV6-1; d_call: TRBD1; cdr3_aa: CASREQGAPYGYTF; cdr3_nt: TGTGCCAGCAGGGAACAGGGGGCCCCGTATGGCTACACCTTC
j_call: TRBJ1-6; clone_size: few; cdr3_length: 15; v_call: TRBV7-9; d_call: .; cdr3_aa: CASSRSDRLNSPLHF; cdr3_nt: TGTGCCAGCAGCCGAAGCGACCGTCTAAATTCACCCCTCCACTTT
j_call: TRBJ1-5; clone_size: .; cdr3_length: 15; v_call: TRBV4-1; d_call: .; cdr3_aa: CASSQESRVHQPQHF; cdr3_nt: TGCGCCAGCAGCCAAGAGTCTCGGGTGCATCAGCCCCAGCATTTT
j_call: TRBJ2-1; clone_size: .; cdr3_length: 12; v_call: TRBV29-1; d_call: .; cdr3_aa: CSVIQGMDEQFF; cdr3_nt: TGCAGCGTTATTCAGGGGATGGATGAGCAGTTCTTC
j_call: TRBJ1-1; clone_size: once; cdr3_length: 13; v_call: TRBV19; d_call: .; cdr3_aa: CASSAGTNTEAFF; cdr3_nt: TGTGCCAGTAGTGCGGGGACGAACACTGAAGCTTTCTTT
j_call: TRBJ2-1; clone_size: .; cdr3_length: 15; v_call: TRBV7-8; d_call: .; cdr3_aa: CASSLGQSPTNEQFF; cdr3_nt: TGTGCCAGCAGCCTAGGACAGTCTCCCACCAATGAGCAGTTCTTC
j_call: TRBJ2-1; clone_size: medium-sized; cdr3_length: 16; v_call: TRBV28; d_call: TRBD1; cdr3_aa: CASSLGVGTGNNEQFF; cdr3_nt: TGTGCCAGCAGTTTGGGGGTGGGGACAGGTAACAATGAGCAGTTCTTC
j_call: TRBJ2-6; clone_size: .; cdr3_length: 17; v_call: TRBV28; d_call: .; cdr3_aa: CASSALVGGSGANVLTF; cdr3_nt: TGTGCCAGCAGTGCCTTGGTAGGGGGTAGTGGGGCCAACGTCCTGACTTTC
j_call: TRBJ1-1; clone_size: few; cdr3_length: 13; v_call: TRBV4-3; d_call: .; cdr3_aa: CASSQDGRAESFF; cdr3_nt: TGCGCCAGCAGCCAAGATGGCAGGGCGGAATCTTTCTTT
j_call: TRBJ2-7; clone_size: .; cdr3_length: 14; v_call: TRBV6-6; d_call: .; cdr3_aa: CASSYSEVFDEQYF; cdr3_nt: TGTGCCAGCAGTTACTCTGAGGTTTTCGACGAGCAGTACTTC
j_call: TRBJ2-7; clone_size: .; cdr3_length: 14; v_call: TRBV7-2; d_call: .; cdr3_aa: CASSWRPALSEQYF; cdr3_nt: TGTGCCAGCAGCTGGAGACCAGCTCTAAGCGAGCAGTACTTC
j_call: TRBJ2-3; clone_size: few; cdr3_length: 11; v_call: TRBV7-9; d_call: .; cdr3_aa: CASSPPSSPYF; cdr3_nt: TGTGCCAGCAGCCCCCCCTCTAGTCCGTATTTT
j_call: TRBJ1-5; clone_size: medium-sized; cdr3_length: 16; v_call: TRBV2; d_call: TRBD1; cdr3_aa: CASSEVYTGGNQPQHF; cdr3_nt: TGTGCCAGCAGTGAAGTCTATACAGGGGGCAATCAGCCCCAGCATTTT
j_call: TRBJ2-7; clone_size: once; cdr3_length: 13; v_call: TRBV4-2; d_call: .; cdr3_aa: CASSQGWGWEQYF; cdr3_nt: TGTGCCAGCAGCCAAGGGTGGGGCTGGGAGCAGTACTTC
j_call: TRBJ2-7; clone_size: medium-sized; cdr3_length: 17; v_call: TRBV7-8; d_call: TRBD1; cdr3_aa: CASSLVATRTGAPEQYF; cdr3_nt: TGTGCCAGCAGCTTAGTCGCAACCCGGACAGGGGCACCCGAGCAGTACTTC
j_call: TRBJ1-2; clone_size: .; cdr3_length: 13; v_call: TRBV6-5; d_call: .; cdr3_aa: CASSRDRKYGYTF; cdr3_nt: TGTGCCAGCAGCCGCGACAGGAAATATGGCTACACCTTC
j_call: TRBJ1-1; clone_size: .; cdr3_length: 14; v_call: TRBV6-6; d_call: .; cdr3_aa: CASSYRGPLTEAFF; cdr3_nt: TGTGCCAGCAGTTACAGGGGTCCCCTCACTGAAGCTTTCTTT
j_call: TRBJ1-2; clone_size: .; cdr3_length: 14; v_call: TRBV29-1; d_call: .; cdr3_aa: CSVEVDWLYYGYTF; cdr3_nt: TGCAGCGTTGAAGTCGATTGGCTCTACTATGGCTACACCTTC